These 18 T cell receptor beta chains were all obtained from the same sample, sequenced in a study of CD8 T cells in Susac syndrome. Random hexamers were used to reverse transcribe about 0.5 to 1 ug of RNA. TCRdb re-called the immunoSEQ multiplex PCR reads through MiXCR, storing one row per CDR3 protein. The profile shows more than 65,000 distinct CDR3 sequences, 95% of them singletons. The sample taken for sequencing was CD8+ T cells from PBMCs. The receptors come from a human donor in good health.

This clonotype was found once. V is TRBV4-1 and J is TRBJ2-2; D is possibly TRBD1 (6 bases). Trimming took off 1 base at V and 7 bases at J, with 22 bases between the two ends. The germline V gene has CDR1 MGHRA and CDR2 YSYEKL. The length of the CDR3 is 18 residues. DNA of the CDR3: TGCGCCAGCAGCCAAGTTCAATTCGGGGCAGGGGTAGTCGGGGAGCTGTTTTTT. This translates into CASSQVQFGAGVVGELFF.

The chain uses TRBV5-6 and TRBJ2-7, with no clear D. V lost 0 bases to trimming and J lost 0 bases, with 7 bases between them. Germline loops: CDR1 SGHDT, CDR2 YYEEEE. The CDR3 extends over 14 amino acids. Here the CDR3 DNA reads TGTGCCAGCAGCTTGGGAAGTTACTCCTACGAGCAGTACTTC. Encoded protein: CASSLGSYSYEQYF. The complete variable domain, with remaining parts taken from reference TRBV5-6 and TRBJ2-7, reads DAGVTQSPTHLIKTRGQQVTLRCSPKSGHDTVSWYQQALGQGPQFIFQYYEEEERQRGNFPDRFSGHQFPNYSSELNVNALLLGDSALYLCASSLGSYSYEQYFGPGTRLTVT.

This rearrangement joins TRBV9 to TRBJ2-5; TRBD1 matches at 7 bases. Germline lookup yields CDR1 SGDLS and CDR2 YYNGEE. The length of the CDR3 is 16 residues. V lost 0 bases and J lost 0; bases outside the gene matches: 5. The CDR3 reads CASSVARGLYQETQYF. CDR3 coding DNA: TGTGCCAGCAGCGTAGCGAGGGGGCTGTACCAAGAGACCCAGTACTTC.

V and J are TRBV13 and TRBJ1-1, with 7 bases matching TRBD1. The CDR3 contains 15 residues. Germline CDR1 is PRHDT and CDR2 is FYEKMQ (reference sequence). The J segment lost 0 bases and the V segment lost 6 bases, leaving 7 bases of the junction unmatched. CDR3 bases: TGTGCCAGCAGTCGACAGGGCCGGATGAACACTGAAGCTTTCTTT. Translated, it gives CASSRQGRMNTEAFF.

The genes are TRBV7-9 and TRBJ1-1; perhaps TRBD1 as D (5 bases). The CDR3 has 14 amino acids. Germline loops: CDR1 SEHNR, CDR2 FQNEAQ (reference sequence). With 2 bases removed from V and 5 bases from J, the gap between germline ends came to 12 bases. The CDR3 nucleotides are TGTGCCAGCAGCTTATCAGGGTCGGAGACTGAAGCTTTCTTT. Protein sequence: CASSLSGSETEAFF.

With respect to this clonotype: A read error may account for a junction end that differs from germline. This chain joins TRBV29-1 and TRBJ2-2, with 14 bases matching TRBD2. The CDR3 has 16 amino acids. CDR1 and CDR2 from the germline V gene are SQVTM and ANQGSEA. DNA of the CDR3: TGCAGCGTCCGAACGACTAGCGGGGGGGCTGAAGGGGAGCAGTTTTTT. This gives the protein CSVRTTSGGAEGEQFF.

The CDR3 loop reads CASSRREATEAFF. The CDR3 DNA reads as TGTGCCAGCAGCCGTCGGGAGGCAACTGAAGCTTTCTTT. The V and J genes are TRBV5-4 and TRBJ1-1; D is uncertain. CDR1 is SGHNT, CDR2 YYREEE, per germline (reference sequence). The CDR3 runs to 13 residues. V was pared by 4 bases and J by 5 bases, with 12 bases between.

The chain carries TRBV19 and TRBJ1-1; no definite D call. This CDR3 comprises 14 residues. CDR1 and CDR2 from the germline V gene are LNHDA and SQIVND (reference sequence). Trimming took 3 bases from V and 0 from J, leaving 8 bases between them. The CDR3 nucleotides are TGTGCCAGTAGTATGGGCAGATTGAACACTGAAGCTTTCTTT. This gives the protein CASSMGRLNTEAFF.

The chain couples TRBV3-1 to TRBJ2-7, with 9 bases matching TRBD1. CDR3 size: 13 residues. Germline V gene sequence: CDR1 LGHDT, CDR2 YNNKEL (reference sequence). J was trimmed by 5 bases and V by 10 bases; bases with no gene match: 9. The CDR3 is CATGQGSHHEQYV. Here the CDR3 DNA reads TGTGCCACAGGACAGGGGAGTCACCACGAGCAGTACGTC.

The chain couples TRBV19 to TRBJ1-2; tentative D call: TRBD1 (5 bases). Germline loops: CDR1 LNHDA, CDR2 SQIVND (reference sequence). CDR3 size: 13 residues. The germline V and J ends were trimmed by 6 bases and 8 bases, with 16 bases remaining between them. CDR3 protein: CASSPGLSRGYTF. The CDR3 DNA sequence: TGTGCCAGTAGCCCGGGACTCTCGAGGGGCTACACCTTC.

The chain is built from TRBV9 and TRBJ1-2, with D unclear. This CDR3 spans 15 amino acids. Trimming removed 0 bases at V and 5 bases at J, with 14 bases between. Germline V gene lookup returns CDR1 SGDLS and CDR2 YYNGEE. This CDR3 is CASSVADTSWYGYTF. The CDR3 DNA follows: TGTGCCAGCAGCGTAGCTGATACCTCTTGGTATGGCTACACCTTC.

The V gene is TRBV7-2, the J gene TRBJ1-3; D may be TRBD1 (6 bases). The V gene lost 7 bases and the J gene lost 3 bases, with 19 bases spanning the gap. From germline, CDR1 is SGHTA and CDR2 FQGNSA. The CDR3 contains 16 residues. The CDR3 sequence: CASTKGPGAFGNTIYF. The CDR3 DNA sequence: TGTGCCAGCACCAAGGGGCCGGGGGCGTTTGGAAACACCATATATTTT.

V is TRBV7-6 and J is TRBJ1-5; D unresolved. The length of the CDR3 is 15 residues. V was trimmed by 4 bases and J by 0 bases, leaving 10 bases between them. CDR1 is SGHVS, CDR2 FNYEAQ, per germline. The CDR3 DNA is TGTGCCAGCAGCTCTCTGGGGAATAGCAATCAGCCCCAGCATTTT. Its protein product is CASSSLGNSNQPQHF.

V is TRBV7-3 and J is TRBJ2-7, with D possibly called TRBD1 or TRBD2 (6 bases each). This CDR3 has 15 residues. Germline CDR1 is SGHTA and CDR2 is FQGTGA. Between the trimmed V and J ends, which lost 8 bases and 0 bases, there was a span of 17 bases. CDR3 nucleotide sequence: TGTGCCAGCGCGTCCTCCGGGGGCGGCTCCTACGAGCAGTACTTC. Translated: CASASSGGGSYEQYF.

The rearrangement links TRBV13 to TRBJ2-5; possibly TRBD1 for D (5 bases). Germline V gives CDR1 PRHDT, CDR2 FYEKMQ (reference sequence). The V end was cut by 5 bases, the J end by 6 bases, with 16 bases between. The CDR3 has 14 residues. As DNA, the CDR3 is TGTGCCAGCAGCCCTCCCACAGGTCGAAAGACCCAGTACTTC. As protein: CASSPPTGRKTQYF.

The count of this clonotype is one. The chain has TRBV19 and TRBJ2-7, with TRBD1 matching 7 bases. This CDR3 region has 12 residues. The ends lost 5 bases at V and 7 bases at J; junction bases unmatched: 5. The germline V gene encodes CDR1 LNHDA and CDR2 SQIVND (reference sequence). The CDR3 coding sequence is TGTGCCAGTAGTGCGGACAGGTGGGAGCAGTACTTC. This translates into CASSADRWEQYF.

The CDR3 nucleotides are TGTGCCAGCAGCTCGGCAGGGGGCTGGGGAGATACGCAGTATTTT. It yields the protein CASSSAGGWGDTQYF. This chain uses TRBV9 with TRBJ2-3; 8 bases are a match to TRBD1. CDR3 length: 15 amino acids. Losses at the gene ends were 4 bases for V and 5 bases for J; bases not matched to a gene: 9. Per germline, CDR1 SGDLS and CDR2 YYNGEE.

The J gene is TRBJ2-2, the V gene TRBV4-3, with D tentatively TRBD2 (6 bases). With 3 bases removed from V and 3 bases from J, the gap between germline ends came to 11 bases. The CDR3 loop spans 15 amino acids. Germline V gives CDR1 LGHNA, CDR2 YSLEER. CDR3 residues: CASSQGGSYTGELFF. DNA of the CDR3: TGCGCCAGCAGCCAGGGAGGCTCCTACACCGGGGAGCTGTTTTTT.